This record covers a single T cell receptor beta chain. Its antigen is not known. This record comes from a study of shared clonotypes between healthy human individuals. Study results and caveats: When compared with the clonotypes that were shared by all four sorted-subset donors, the non-shared clonotypes turned out to have lower generation probabilities. Exclusively blood specimens were collected; tissue repertoires likely differ.

Naive CD8 cells were CD45RO-negative, positively selected for CCR7, excluding terminally differentiated effector memory CD45RA+ cells. Genomic DNA per cell subset filled all wells of several immunoSEQ plates. TCRdb's copy holds only in-frame clones and misses some; the assay was immunoSEQ multiplex PCR. This sample has approximately 720,000 clones, with 92% found just once. Trimming stripped 5 bases from V and 7 bases from J, with 15 bases between. Germline assignment: CDR1 MNHEY and CDR2 SMNVEV (reference sequence). The length of the CDR3 is 14 residues. J is TRBJ1-5 and V is TRBV27, with a possible D match to TRBD1 (6 bases). The source is a man under 40 in good health. Sequenced: naive CD8+ T cells sorted from blood. The CDR3 protein is CASSLDRSSQPQHF. CDR3 bases: TGTGCCAGCAGTCTAGACAGGTCTTCACAGCCCCAGCATTTT.